This paragraph reports one T cell receptor (beta chain). Its antigen is currently unknown. The V gene's germline CDR1 is SGHNT and CDR2 YYREEE (reference sequence). J gave up 6 bases and V 1 base, and 8 bases lay outside the gene matches. This CDR3 spans 15 amino acids. This sample was taken from a study of cytomegalovirus exposure and HLA in healthy donors. Findings of the study overall: It was reported that the classifier diagnosed cytomegalovirus status with high specificity and sensitivity in both the original and validation cohorts. Later, an analysis found that TCR clusters from the first cohort tended to co-occur in the 120 or so validation repertoires.

Clones were read by immunoSEQ multiplex PCR, and TCRdb kept only the in-frame ones, dropping some. Among more than 85,000 clones, 70% to 90% were seen once, and the ten largest hold under 1.5%. Sequenced input: PBMCs. The chain links TRBV5-4 to TRBJ2-7; 9 positions agree with TRBD2. This receptor was obtained from a woman younger than 45 in good health and CMV-seropositive. DNA for the CDR3: TGTGCCAGCAGCTTGAGCTCTAGCGGGGCCACCGAGCAGTACTTC. Amino acids: CASSLSSSGATEQYF.